This T cell receptor beta chain was retrieved from a study of blood T cell repertoires in COVID-19 (dated by TCRdb to 2020 to 2021). For context, the study as a whole: Samples from collaborators originated in the United States, Italy and Spain and spanned both the acute and convalescent phases of COVID-19. Subjects who had been exposed to COVID-19, were actively infected with it, or had recovered from it provided the deeply sampled blood TCRbeta repertoires that made up the dataset. The material from the prospective study consisted of cDNA or gDNA derived from T cells, B-cell-depleted T cells, or PBMCs. Samples came from the ongoing ImmuneRACE study (first 160 participants) plus 1,254 subjects from 6 global collaborators. A freely available public database, intended as a resource for researchers studying the immune response to SARS-CoV-2, is where the repertoires were released. The sample metadata nearly always contained a de-identified subject ID, COVID-19 status, age in years and sex. Where available, HLA class I and class II types were obtained from metadata supplied by the sample provider rather than from assay-based typing.

General conclusions and limits of the study: The quantity of clinical and demographic metadata differed by source and by participant and was supplied without curation.

The collaborating institutions used their own protocols to collect whole blood in K2EDTA tubes. For TCRbeta analysis, collaborators shipped samples as frozen whole blood, isolated PBMCs, or DNA extracted from either of those sample types. In the germline V gene (reference sequence), CDR1 corresponds to MNHNY and CDR2 to SVGAGI. The cysteine opens and the phenylalanine closes a CDR3 of 14 amino acids. The kept DNA is CDR3 alone, 42 bases in frame from the first base. Trimming at the junction amounts to 11 bases on V and 5 bases on J, and the germline ends lie 19 bases apart. This clone was observed once. No antigen is known for it. Base qualities were left out, and no much larger clone turns up one base away. TCRbeta CDR3 regions were amplified from genomic DNA by means of the immunoSEQ Assay, a bias-controlled multiplex PCR. Regarding the original processing steps: Within the assay, amplification of reference gene primers was used to estimate how many nucleated cells each sample contained. To quantify the absolute abundance of each unique TCRbeta CDR3 rearrangement, sequence reads were collapsed and filtered. For each sample, productive Simpson clonality was calculated by taking the square root of Simpson's diversity index across productive rearrangements. TCRdb re-hosts the immuneACCESS table, in-frame sequences only. Its copies lack some clones; in the studies checked, an unresolved V gene accounts for under half of them, and the cause for the rest is not known. From that table come the V and J calls and clone size; the DNA was used to work out D and trimming. Counted in this sample were 140,000 to 150,000 clones; roughly 90% of them appeared once. The ten largest make up just under 3% of the sample.

This receptor chain uses TRBV6-6 and TRBJ1-5, with a weak D call of TRBD1 (5 bases match). Specimen: peripheral blood. The sequence was obtained from a man aged 55 to 70 with active or convalescent COVID-19. This receptor carries the CDR3 CASRQGVTHQPQHF. The DNA reads TGTGCCTCCCGGCAGGGTGTTACCCATCAGCCCCAGCATTTT.